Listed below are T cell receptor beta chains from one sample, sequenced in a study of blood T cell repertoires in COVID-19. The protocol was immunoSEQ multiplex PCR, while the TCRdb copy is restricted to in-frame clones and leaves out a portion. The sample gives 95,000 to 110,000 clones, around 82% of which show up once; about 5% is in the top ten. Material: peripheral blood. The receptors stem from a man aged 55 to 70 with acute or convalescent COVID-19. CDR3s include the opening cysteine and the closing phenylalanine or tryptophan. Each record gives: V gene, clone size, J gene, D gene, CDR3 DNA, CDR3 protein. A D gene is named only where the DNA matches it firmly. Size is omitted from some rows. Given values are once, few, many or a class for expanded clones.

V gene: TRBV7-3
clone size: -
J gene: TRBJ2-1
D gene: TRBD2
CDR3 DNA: TGTGCCAGCAGCTTATGGGGACTAGCGGGAGGAAAGGATGAGCAGTTCTTC
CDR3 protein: CASSLWGLAGGKDEQFF

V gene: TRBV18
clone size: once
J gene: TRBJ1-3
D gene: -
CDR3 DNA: TGTGCCAGCTCACCGGTAGGCGGTTCCCGAAACACCATATATTTT
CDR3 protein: CASSPVGGSRNTIYF

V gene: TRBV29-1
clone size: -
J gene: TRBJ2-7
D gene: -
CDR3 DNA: TGCAGCGTTACCTCCAATCAGGTCGAGCAGTACTTC
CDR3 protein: CSVTSNQVEQYF

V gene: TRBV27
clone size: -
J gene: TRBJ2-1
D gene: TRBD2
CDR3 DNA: TGTGCCAGCAGTTTGACAACTAGCGGGCCTTCCTACAATGAGCAGTTCTTC
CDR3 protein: CASSLTTSGPSYNEQFF

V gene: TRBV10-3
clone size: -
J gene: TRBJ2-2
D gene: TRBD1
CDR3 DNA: TGTGCCATCAGTGCGATGCAGGGGGCTTCGAACACCGGGGAGCTGTTTTTT
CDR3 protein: CAISAMQGASNTGELFF

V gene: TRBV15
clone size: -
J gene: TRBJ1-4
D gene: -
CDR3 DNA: TGTGCCACCAGCTCGGGGGGGAGTAATGAAAAACTGTTTTTT
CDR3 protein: CATSSGGSNEKLFF

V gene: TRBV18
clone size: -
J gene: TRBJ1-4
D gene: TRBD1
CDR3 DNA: TGTGCCAGCTCCTCGGGACAGTGGTATGAAAAACTGTTTTTT
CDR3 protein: CASSSGQWYEKLFF

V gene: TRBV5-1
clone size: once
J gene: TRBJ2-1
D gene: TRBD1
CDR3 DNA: TGCGCCAGCAGCTTGGAAGTTTTCCAGGGGGCGCGCAATGAGCAGTTCTTC
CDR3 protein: CASSLEVFQGARNEQFF

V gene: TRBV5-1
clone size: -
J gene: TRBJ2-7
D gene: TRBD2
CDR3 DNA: TGCGCCAGCAGCTTGGCCTGGCAGCGGGGGTTTGACGAGCAGTACTTC
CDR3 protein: CASSLAWQRGFDEQYF

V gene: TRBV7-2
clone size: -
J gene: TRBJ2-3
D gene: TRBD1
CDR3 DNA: TGTGCCAGCAGGACCGACAGGGGCGGCACAGATACGCAGTATTTT
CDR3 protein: CASRTDRGGTDTQYF

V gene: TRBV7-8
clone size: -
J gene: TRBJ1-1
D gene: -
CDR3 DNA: TGTGCCAGCGTACTAACCAGGGGGAACACTGAAGCTTTCTTT
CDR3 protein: CASVLTRGNTEAFF

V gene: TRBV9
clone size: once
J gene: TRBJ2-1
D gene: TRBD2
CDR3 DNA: TGTGCCAGCAGCGCCCCCGGACTAGCACTTGAGCAGTTCTTC
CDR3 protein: CASSAPGLALEQFF

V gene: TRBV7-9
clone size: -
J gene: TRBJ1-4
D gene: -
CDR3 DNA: TGTGCCAGCAGCTTTACGGCTTCAAGGGGAGGAGGCGAAAAACTGTTTTTT
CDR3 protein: CASSFTASRGGGEKLFF

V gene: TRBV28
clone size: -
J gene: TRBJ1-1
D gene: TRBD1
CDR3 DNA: TGTGCCAGCAGTTCCGGACAGGGGGACACTGAAGCTTTCTTT
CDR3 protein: CASSSGQGDTEAFF

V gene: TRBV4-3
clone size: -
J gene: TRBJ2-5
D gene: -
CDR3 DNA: TGCGCCAGCAGCCAAGAGTTCGCCGGTGCAGGCCAAGAGACCCAGTACTTC
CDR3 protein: CASSQEFAGAGQETQYF

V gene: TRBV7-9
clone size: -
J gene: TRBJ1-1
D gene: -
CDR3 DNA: TGTGCCAGCAGCTTAGCGCGGGGGGTCACTGAAGCTTTCTTT
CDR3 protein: CASSLARGVTEAFF

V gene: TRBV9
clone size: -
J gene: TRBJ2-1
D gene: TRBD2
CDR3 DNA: TGTGCCAGCAGCGTAGGAGGGACTAGCGGAGGTCTTCAGCAGTTCTTC
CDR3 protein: CASSVGGTSGGLQQFF

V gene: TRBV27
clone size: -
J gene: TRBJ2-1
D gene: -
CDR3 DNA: TGTGCCAGCAGTTTAACAGGGCCCTACAATGAGCAGTTCTTC
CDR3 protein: CASSLTGPYNEQFF

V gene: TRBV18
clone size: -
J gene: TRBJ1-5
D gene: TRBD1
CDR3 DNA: TGTGCCAGCTCACTTGGGACAGGGAACAATCAGCCCCAGCATTTT
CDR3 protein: CASSLGTGNNQPQHF

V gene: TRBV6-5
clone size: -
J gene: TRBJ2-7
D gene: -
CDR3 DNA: TGTGCCAGCATGGCCGGGGGATCGGACGAGCAGTACTTC
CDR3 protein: CASMAGGSDEQYF

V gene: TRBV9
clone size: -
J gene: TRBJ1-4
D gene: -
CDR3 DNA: TGTGCCAGCAGCGACCGGCCGCTAGGTCAACTGTTTTTT
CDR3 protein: CASSDRPLGQLFF

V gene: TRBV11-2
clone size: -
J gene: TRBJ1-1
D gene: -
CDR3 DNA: TGTGCCAGCAGCGGGGGCCAGCCCCTTTTCAACACTGAAGCTTTCTTT
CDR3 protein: CASSGGQPLFNTEAFF

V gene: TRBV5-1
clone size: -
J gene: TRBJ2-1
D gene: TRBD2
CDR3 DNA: TGCGCCAGCAGCTTGGGGAATAGCGGGGGCTCCTACAATGAGCAGTTCTTC
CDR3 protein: CASSLGNSGGSYNEQFF

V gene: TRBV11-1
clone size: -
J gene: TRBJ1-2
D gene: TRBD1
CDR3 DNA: TGTGCCAGCAGCCCCCGGGACAGCGGCTATGGCTACACCTTC
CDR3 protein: CASSPRDSGYGYTF

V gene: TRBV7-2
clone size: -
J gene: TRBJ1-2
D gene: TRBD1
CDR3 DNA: TGTGCCAGCAGCTTACGGAGGGACAGAATTGGCTACACCTTC
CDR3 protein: CASSLRRDRIGYTF

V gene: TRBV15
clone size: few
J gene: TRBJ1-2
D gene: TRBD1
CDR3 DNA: TGTGCCACCAGCAGAGGGGGGACAGGGGGCGGCTACACCTTC
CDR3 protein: CATSRGGTGGGYTF

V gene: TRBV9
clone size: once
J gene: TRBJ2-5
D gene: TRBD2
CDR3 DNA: TGTGCCAGCAGCGTATTTCCCAGCGGGAGCCGGGAGACCCAGTACTTC
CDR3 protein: CASSVFPSGSRETQYF

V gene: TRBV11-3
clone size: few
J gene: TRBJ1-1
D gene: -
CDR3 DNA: TGTGCCAGCAGCACCCAAGCAGGGCAGGACACTGAAGCTTTCTTT
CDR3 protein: CASSTQAGQDTEAFF

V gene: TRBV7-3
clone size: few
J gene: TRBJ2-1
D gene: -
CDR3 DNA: TGTGCCAGCAGCTTATTTCTCAACCCTGGCGGTGAGCAGTTCTTC
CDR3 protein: CASSLFLNPGGEQFF

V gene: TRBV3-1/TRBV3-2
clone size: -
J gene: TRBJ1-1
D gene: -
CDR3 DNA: TGTGCCAGCAGCCCTCTCCGGGGGGGGAACACTGAAGCTTTCTTT
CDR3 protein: CASSPLRGGNTEAFF

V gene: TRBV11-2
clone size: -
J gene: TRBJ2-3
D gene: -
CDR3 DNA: TGTGCCAGCAGCTTTAGACACGCAGATACGCAGTATTTT
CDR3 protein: CASSFRHADTQYF

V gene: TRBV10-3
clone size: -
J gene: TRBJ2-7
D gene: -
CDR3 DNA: TGTGCCATCAGTGAGCCCCGACAGACCTACGAGCAGTACTTC
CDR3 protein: CAISEPRQTYEQYF

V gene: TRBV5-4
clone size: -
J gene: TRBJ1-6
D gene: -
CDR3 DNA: TGTGCCAGCAGTCAGCCGGGTCAGGGAATTCAACCCCTCCACTTT
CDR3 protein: CASSQPGQGIQPLHF

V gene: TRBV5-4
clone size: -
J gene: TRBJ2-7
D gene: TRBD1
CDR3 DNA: TGTGCCAGCGGGGGACAGTTTAGCGAGCAGTACTTC
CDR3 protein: CASGGQFSEQYF

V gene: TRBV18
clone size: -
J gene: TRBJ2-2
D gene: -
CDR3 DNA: TGTGCCAGCTCACCAGTTCCTTTGGCCACCGGGGAGCTGTTTTTT
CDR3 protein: CASSPVPLATGELFF